The 11 T cell receptor beta chains reported below all come from one sample, sequenced in a study of Tregs in tolerant kidney transplant recipients. Mixed chimerism was transient after nonmyeloablative marrow transplants from related graft donors. The data were produced by immunoSEQ multiplex PCR, yet TCRdb's version contains in-frame clones alone and is incomplete. This sample contains fewer than 6,500 clones. The sample consisted of CD4+ T cells from blood (PBMCs), taken 14 to 15 months after the transplant. These receptors were obtained from a human patient who received a combined kidney and bone marrow transplant. The graft donor may have contributed some T cells.

Regarding this clone: The observed sequence ends 3 residues before the CDR3 terminus, with the missing tail filled in from the germline J gene. The chain carries TRBV5-1 and TRBJ2-3, with TRBD1 matching over 7 bases. The CDR3 is 15 amino acids. The V gene end was trimmed by 4 bases and the J gene end by 0 bases; junction bases not matched to a gene: 5. Germline CDR1 reads SGHRS; CDR2 reads YFSETQ. This chain's CDR3 is CASSRDRTSTDTQYF. The CDR3 DNA, read in part, is TGCGCCAGCAGCCGGGACAGAACTAGCACAGATACG.

Points on this clone: The read comes to an end 3 residues before the CDR3 does, leaving the germline J gene to fill in the end. This chain links TRBV9 with TRBJ2-5; 7 nucleotides line up with TRBD1. The CDR3 extends over 15 amino acids. The germline CDR1 and CDR2 sequences are SGDLS and YYNGEE. V lost 2 bases, J lost 4 bases, and 8 bases stayed unmatched. The CDR3 DNA, read in part, is TGTGCCAGCAGCGTCCAGACAGGGTCACGAGAGACC. This translates into CASSVQTGSRET. The CDR3, in full, reads CASSVQTGSRETQYF.

As for this clone: The read halts 3 residues ahead of the CDR3 end, with the missing end drawn from the germline J gene. This chain joins TRBV2 and TRBJ1-2; possibly TRBD1 for D (5 bases). This CDR3 spans 12 amino acids. Germline values: CDR1 SNHLY, CDR2 FYNNEI. V was clipped by 5 bases and J by 2 bases, with 6 bases between them. The DNA read from the CDR3 is TGTGCCAGCAGTAGACAGAACTATGGC. Residues: CASSRQNYG. The whole CDR3 protein reads CASSRQNYGYTF.

Frequency places this clone as medium-sized. The CDR3 end falls 3 residues outside the read, so it is completed with the germline J gene. The rearrangement links TRBV7-2 to TRBJ1-3; D is uncertain. The CDR3 covers 15 residues. Per germline, CDR1 SGHTA and CDR2 FQGNSA. Trimming pared 5 bases from V and 0 bases from J, leaving 11 bases between. Partial CDR3 DNA: TGTGCCAGCAGCCCAGGCCCTTACTCTGGAAACACC. It specifies CASSPGPYSGNT. The full CDR3 sequence reads CASSPGPYSGNTIYF.

Concerning this clone: The read gets to within 3 residues of the CDR3 end, and the germline J gene fills in the rest. The chain is built from TRBV7-8 and TRBJ2-1; D call uncertain. Germline V CDR1 and CDR2: SGHVS, FQNEAQ. The CDR3 sequence is 13 residues long. V lost 1 base and J lost 6, with 7 bases in between. CDR3 DNA, as far as it was read: TGTGCCAGCAGCTTAGTACAGATCAATGAG. This encodes CASSLVQINE. The full CDR3 protein reads CASSLVQINEQFF. The full variable domain, in which reference TRBV7-8 and TRBJ2-1 provide the parts outside the CDR3, is GAGVSQSPRYKVAKRGQDVALRCDPISGHVSLFWYQQALGQGPEFLTYFQNEAQLDKSGLPSDRFFAERPEGSVSTLKIQRTQQEDSAVYLCASSLVQINEQFFGPGTRLTVL.

As regards this clone: The CDR3 extends 3 residues past the end of the read, so its final part is completed from the germline J gene. This sequence joins TRBV19 and TRBJ1-5; 12 bases align to TRBD1. This CDR3 has 17 amino acids. Germline CDR1 and CDR2: LNHDA and SQIVND (reference sequence). V gave up 7 bases and J gave up 5 bases; unmatched junction bases: 12. The CDR3 is CASTPGQGAGRDQPQHF. The CDR3 DNA, read in part, is TGTGCCAGTACACCGGGACAGGGGGCTGGGAGGGATCAGCCC.

As concerns this clone: The CDR3 extends 3 residues past the end of the read, so its final part is completed from the germline J gene. V usage is TRBV9 and J usage is TRBJ2-3, with a weak D call TRBD2 (6 bases). This CDR3 comprises 17 residues. V was cut by 0 bases and J by 3 bases, with 17 bases left in between. CDR1 is SGDLS and CDR2 is YYNGEE in the germline V gene. The part of the CDR3 DNA that was read is TGTGCCAGCAGCGTAGCGGAGGGCGGGAAGGCTACAGATACG. Amino acids: CASSVAEGGKATDT. The whole CDR3 region reads CASSVAEGGKATDTQYF. Using reference TRBV9 and TRBJ2-3 for the parts outside the CDR3, the full variable domain is DSGVTQTPKHLITATGQRVTLRCSPRSGDLSVYWYQQSLDQGLQFLIQYYNGEERAKGNILERFSAQQFPDLHSELNLSSLELGDSALYFCASSVAEGGKATDTQYFGPGTRLTVL.

Turning to this clone: The missing CDR3 end, 3 residues past where the read stops, is filled in from the germline J gene. The chain carries TRBV19 and TRBJ2-7, with TRBD2 matching over 15 bases. Germline CDR1 reads LNHDA; CDR2 reads SQIVND (reference sequence). The trim removed 10 bases at V and 3 bases at J, leaving 4 bases unmatched. The CDR3 contains 14 residues. CDR3 protein: CATGTSGGYYEQYF. The DNA read from the CDR3 is TGTGCCACCGGGACTAGCGGGGGGTACTACGAG. The full variable domain, in which reference TRBV19 and TRBJ2-7 provide the parts outside the CDR3, is DGGITQSPKYLFRKEGQNVTLSCEQNLNHDAMYWYRQDPGQGLRLIYYSQIVNDFQKGDIAEGYSVSREKKESFPLTVTSAQKNPTAFYLCATGTSGGYYEQYFGPGTRLTVT.

As concerns this clone: Coverage ceases 3 residues before the CDR3 finishes, and the germline J gene fills in the end. This chain connects TRBV7-9 to TRBJ2-1; weak D call: TRBD2 (6 bases). V dropped 8 bases and J dropped 0 bases, with 11 bases sitting between them. The CDR3 extends over 14 amino acids. Germline loops: CDR1 SEHNR, CDR2 FQNEAQ (reference sequence). CDR3 bases read: TGTGCCAGCGTTGTCGGGGGCTCCTACAATGAG. Its translation is CASVVGGSYNE. The full-length CDR3 reads as CASVVGGSYNEQFF.

The CDR3 sequence is CASSLAAADTQYF. The sequenced CDR3 bases are TGCGCCAGCAGCTTGGCGGCGGCAGATACG. V is TRBV5-1 and J is TRBJ2-3; D ambiguous. The read stops 3 residues short of the end of the CDR3; the missing end is completed from the germline J gene. V was clipped by 0 bases and J by 4 bases, with 6 bases between them. This CDR3 comprises 13 residues. Germline-derived CDR1 and CDR2 are SGHRS and YFSETQ.

Comment on this clone: The missing CDR3 end, 3 residues past where the read stops, is filled in from the germline J gene. This chain joins TRBV6-2 or TRBV6-3 and TRBJ1-1, with D maybe TRBD1 (5 bases). The CDR3 spans 17 residues. Germline assignment: CDR1 MNHEY and CDR2 SVGEGT. V was clipped by 7 bases and J by 7 bases, with 28 bases between them. CDR3 in amino acids: CASIIRPRAGRRSEAFF. The part of the CDR3 DNA that was read is TGTGCCAGCATCATACGCCCCAGAGCAGGGCGGAGAAGTGAA.